The 26 T cell receptor beta chains in this list originate from one sample, sequenced in a study of blood T cell repertoires in COVID-19. The assay was immunoSEQ multiplex PCR, and TCRdb's table has in-frame clones only and misses some. This sample has 65,000 to 90,000 clones, with less than 85% found just once. The sample taken for sequencing was peripheral blood. Source of these receptors: a man between 65 and 80 years old with active or convalescent COVID-19.

The chain links TRBV27 to TRBJ2-7; tentative D call: TRBD1 (5 bases). The CDR3 has 17 amino acids. The V gene's germline CDR1 is MNHEY and CDR2 SMNVEV (reference sequence). V was clipped by 0 bases and J by 2 bases, with 17 bases between them. The chain's CDR3 is CASSLSMDTLIPYEQYF. For the CDR3, the DNA is TGTGCCAGCAGTTTATCTATGGACACCCTCATTCCCTACGAGCAGTACTTC.

The chain employs TRBV2 and TRBJ2-1, with D unresolved. CDR1 SNHLY and CDR2 FYNNEI come from the germline V gene. The CDR3 is 12 amino acids. The V and J ends lost 4 bases and 5 bases respectively, with 6 bases between them. The CDR3 bases are TGTGCCAGCAGTGTTGTCGACAATGAGCAGTTCTTC. Translation gives CASSVVDNEQFF.

CDR3 in amino acids: CASSEDLLEKLFF. The CDR3 DNA follows: TGTGCCAGCAGTGAAGACCTACTAGAAAAACTGTTTTTT. The rearrangement links TRBV2 to TRBJ1-4; D is undetermined. Per the germline V gene, CDR1 is SNHLY and CDR2 is FYNNEI. This CDR3 is built from 13 residues. Trimming pared 1 base from V and 8 bases from J, leaving 8 bases between.

The V and J genes are TRBV5-6 and TRBJ2-7, with 7 bases matching TRBD2. V shed 4 bases and J 2 bases; nucleotides not matched to a gene: 12. Germline-derived CDR1 and CDR2 are SGHDT and YYEEEE. The CDR3 is made up of 16 amino acids. CDR3 DNA: TGTGCCAGCAGCGGGATTGAGCGGGGCATCACCTACGAGCAGTACTTC. Translating it yields CASSGIERGITYEQYF.

V usage is TRBV11-3 and J usage is TRBJ2-2, with a weak D call TRBD2 (6 bases). The V end was cut by 7 bases, the J end by 7 bases, with 19 bases between. In germline, CDR1 is SGHNT, CDR2 YENEEA. There are 15 residues in the CDR3. The CDR3 here is CASIPPGVPGGELFF. CDR3 DNA: TGTGCCAGCATCCCACCGGGAGTGCCCGGCGGGGAGCTGTTTTTT.

The chain links TRBV7-3 to TRBJ2-3, with unresolved D. Looked up from germline, CDR1 is SGHTA and CDR2 is FQGTGA. V gave up 0 bases and J gave up 0 bases, with 10 bases separating them. The CDR3 runs 16 residues. The CDR3 is CASSLTAVYSTDTQYF. The CDR3 DNA follows: TGTGCCAGCAGCTTAACGGCAGTGTATAGCACAGATACGCAGTATTTT.

V gene TRBV7-3 combines with J gene TRBJ1-1; no clear D. Germline V gives CDR1 SGHTA, CDR2 FQGTGA. The CDR3 loop spans 13 amino acids. V was cut by 2 bases and J by 0 bases, with 4 bases left in between. This CDR3 is CASSLYMNTEAFF. The CDR3 DNA sequence: TGTGCCAGCAGCTTATATATGAACACTGAAGCTTTCTTT.

J is TRBJ2-1 and V is TRBV9; a weak D match, TRBD1 (5 bases). The CDR3 is 15 amino acids. Germline CDR1 and CDR2: SGDLS and YYNGEE. Deletions cut 4 bases from V and 0 bases from J, with 11 bases between. CDR3 sequence: CASSPWGSSYNEQFF. The DNA for the CDR3 is TGTGCCAGCAGCCCCTGGGGCAGCTCCTACAATGAGCAGTTCTTC.

The chain joins TRBV6-5 to TRBJ1-1; TRBD1 matches 7 bases. V trimming: 6 bases; J trimming: 4 bases; junction bases outside the gene matches: 5. The CDR3 is 13 amino acids. Germline V gives CDR1 MNHEY, CDR2 SVGAGI. The CDR3 sequence: CASSKGARTEAFF. The DNA of the CDR3 is TGTGCCAGCAGCAAGGGGGCGCGCACTGAAGCTTTCTTT.

The V gene is TRBV5-1, the J gene TRBJ1-5, with D unresolved. The CDR3 is made up of 14 amino acids. Trimming cost V 7 bases and J 5 bases, with 16 bases left between them. Germline V CDR1 and CDR2: SGHRS, YFSETQ. CDR3 amino acids: CASSPGTLDQPQHF. DNA for the CDR3: TGCGCCAGCTCACCGGGAACTCTAGATCAGCCCCAGCATTTT.

The chain uses TRBV6-5 and TRBJ1-4, with D possibly matching TRBD1 (5 bases). The CDR3 loop spans 15 amino acids. Per the germline V gene, CDR1 is MNHEY and CDR2 is SVGAGI. The V end was cut by 6 bases, the J end by 3 bases, with 14 bases between. CDR3 protein: CASRVPGGANEKLFF. For the CDR3, the DNA is TGTGCCAGCAGAGTACCGGGGGGGGCTAATGAAAAACTGTTTTTT.

The chain recombines TRBV7-3 with TRBJ2-7, with TRBD1 matching 7 bases. V lost 0 bases, J lost 4 bases, and 6 bases stayed unmatched. This CDR3 comprises 15 residues. Germline loops: CDR1 SGHTA, CDR2 FQGTGA. The chain's CDR3 is CASSLTGQNTYEQYF. CDR3 DNA: TGTGCCAGCAGCTTAACGGGACAGAACACTTACGAGCAGTACTTC.

This clone was detected only a few times. The chain has TRBV30 and TRBJ2-7, with D perhaps TRBD2 (5 bases). Looked up from germline, CDR1 is GTSNPN and CDR2 is SVGIG (reference sequence). This CDR3 has 14 residues. The V end was cut by 2 bases, the J end by 7 bases, with 18 bases between. The CDR3 loop reads CAWSLSGPYREQYF. The CDR3 bases are TGTGCCTGGAGTCTGAGCGGCCCCTATAGGGAGCAGTACTTC.

The rearrangement joins TRBV6-5 to TRBJ2-5, with a possible D match to TRBD1 (5 bases). In germline, CDR1 is MNHEY, CDR2 SVGAGI. This CDR3 spans 14 amino acids. Trimming stripped 4 bases from V and 0 bases from J, with 9 bases between. The CDR3 is CASSLSGNQETQYF. In nucleotides, the CDR3 is TGTGCCAGCAGTTTGTCAGGGAACCAAGAGACCCAGTACTTC.

The chain carries TRBV6-2 or TRBV6-3 and TRBJ2-1; D not certain. The CDR3 loop spans 13 amino acids. The ends were cut back, 2 bases at V and 4 bases at J, with 6 bases in the middle. Germline CDR1 is MNHEY and CDR2 is SVGEGT. The CDR3, as DNA: TGTGCCAGCAGTTACCAACGGTACAATGAGCAGTTCTTC. As protein: CASSYQRYNEQFF.

This clone appeared once. This rearrangement joins TRBV9 to TRBJ2-7, with D maybe TRBD2 (5 bases). Deletions cut 3 bases from V and 7 bases from J, with 17 bases between. The CDR3 consists of 14 residues. Looked up from germline, CDR1 is SGDLS and CDR2 is YYNGEE. The CDR3: CASSARRARGEQYF. CDR3 nucleotides: TGTGCCAGCAGCGCGAGGCGGGCCCGTGGGGAGCAGTACTTC.

J is TRBJ1-3 and V is TRBV30; TRBD1 matches at 7 bases. Per germline, CDR1 GTSNPN and CDR2 SVGIG (reference sequence). The J segment lost 4 bases and the V segment lost 4 bases, leaving 7 bases of the junction unmatched. This CDR3 region has 14 residues. As DNA, the CDR3 is TGTGCCTGGACGGAGGGGGCGTGGGGAAACACCATATATTTT. The encoded protein is CAWTEGAWGNTIYF.

The chain links TRBV4-1 to TRBJ1-6; D unresolved. Trimming removed 10 bases from V and 6 bases from J, with 10 bases in between. The CDR3 has 12 residues. Germline CDR1 and CDR2: MGHRA and YSYEKL. The CDR3, as DNA: TGCGCCAACGGGATTCGTAATTCACCCCTCCACTTT. This gives the protein CANGIRNSPLHF.

CDR3 protein: CASARLAGGQAHEQFF. In DNA, the CDR3 is TGTGCCAGCGCTCGCCTAGCGGGGGGTCAGGCCCATGAGCAGTTCTTC. The V call is TRBV27, the J call TRBJ2-1, with 11 bases that match TRBD2. Germline V lookup: CDR1 MNHEY, CDR2 SMNVEV (reference sequence). This CDR3 contains 16 residues. V lost 8 bases and J lost 8; bases outside the gene matches: 14.

V usage is TRBV6-2 or TRBV6-3 and J usage is TRBJ2-7; 8 bases are shared with TRBD2. The ends lost 5 bases at V and 2 bases at J; junction bases unmatched: 8. The CDR3 extends over 15 amino acids. The V gene's germline CDR1 is MNHEY and CDR2 SVGEGT. The CDR3 DNA reads as TGTGCCAGCAGTACCCCTAGAGCGGGGGCCTACGAGCAGTACTTC. This translates into CASSTPRAGAYEQYF.

The chain links TRBV30 to TRBJ1-4; D unclear. V lost 2 bases, J lost 0 bases, and 7 bases lay in between. This CDR3 contains 14 residues. Germline-derived CDR1 and CDR2 are GTSNPN and SVGIG (reference sequence). CDR3 bases: TGTGCCTGGAGTTCCTCTGCAACTAATGAAAAACTGTTTTTT. Its translation is CAWSSSATNEKLFF.

This chain joins TRBV6-6 and TRBJ2-5; 9 bases match TRBD1. This CDR3 region has 15 residues. Trimming removed 5 bases from V and 0 bases from J; junction bases left unmatched: 4. CDR1 and CDR2 (germline): MNHNY, SVGAGI (reference sequence). CDR3 in DNA: TGTGCCAGCAGTCCGGGACAGGGACACCAAGAGACCCAGTACTTC. This sequence encodes CASSPGQGHQETQYF.

V gene TRBV4-1 combines with J gene TRBJ2-4; 11 nucleotides match TRBD1. V was pared by 0 bases and J by 14 bases, with 12 bases of the junction left unmatched. In germline, CDR1 is MGHRA, CDR2 YSYEKL. This CDR3 is built from 16 residues. CDR3 DNA sequence: TGCGCCAGCAGCCAAGATTCTCGCGGACAGGGGGCGTGGGAGTACTTC. As protein: CASSQDSRGQGAWEYF.

The V and J genes are TRBV2 and TRBJ2-7; 9 bases are shared with TRBD1. Looked up from germline, CDR1 is SNHLY and CDR2 is FYNNEI. Trimming removed 7 bases from V and 5 bases from J; junction bases left unmatched: 12. CDR3 length: 15 residues. In DNA form, the CDR3 reads TGTGCCAGCAATCCCCCCGGACAGGGGTTACACGAGCAGTACTTC. Translated: CASNPPGQGLHEQYF.

The CDR3 loop reads CASSVGPQATYEQYF. As DNA, the CDR3 is TGTGCCAGCAGCGTAGGCCCGCAGGCCACCTACGAGCAGTACTTC. This chain connects TRBV9 to TRBJ2-7, with unresolved D. The V gene's germline CDR1 is SGDLS and CDR2 YYNGEE. This CDR3 comprises 15 residues. V lost 0 bases and J lost 2, with 12 bases in between.

V usage is TRBV2 and J usage is TRBJ1-4; 9 bases align to TRBD1. The CDR3 consists of 15 residues. The V and J ends lost 6 bases and 8 bases, in that order; junction bases with no gene match: 10. Germline V gene lookup returns CDR1 SNHLY and CDR2 FYNNEI. CDR3 coding DNA: TGTGCCAGCAGGGGGGGACAGGGAACAAAGGAAAAACTGTTTTTT. This translates into CASRGGQGTKEKLFF.